This T cell receptor beta chain was identified in a study of control samples from healthy donors and cancer patients (dated by TCRdb to 2020 to 2022). Library creation used the immunoSEQ multiplex PCR assay. What TCRdb holds here is the immuneACCESS table cut down to in-frame rearrangements. Part of the clones is not present; checked against another copy, under half of the missing clones reflect an unresolved V gene, and the others are unexplained. For this sample the table gives over 100,000 clones, of which about 91% were detected only once. The ten most abundant clones make up less than 3.5% of the sample. Cut back by 3 bases and 2 bases, the V and J ends lie 11 bases apart. For CDR1 and CDR2, the germline V gene lists KGHSH and LQKENI. Spanning cysteine to phenylalanine, the CDR3 consists of 14 amino acids. Only the CDR3 DNA stays, 42 bases, in frame from base 1. Comment on this clone: No antigen is known for it. Base qualities are not at hand, and no much larger clone is one base apart.

This TCR derives from a middle-aged man in good health. The receptor chain draws on TRBV18 and TRBJ2-7; the D gene cannot be resolved beyond TRBD1 or TRBD2, each matching 5 bases. Input material: blood. The DNA sequence reads TGTGCCAGCTCACCTCGGGGACCACCCTACGAGCAGTACTTC. The encoded protein is CASSPRGPPYEQYF.